This entry features one T cell receptor beta chain sequence. Its antigen remains undetermined. Base qualities are not provided; no much larger clone lies one nucleotide away. This record belongs to a study of CD8 T cells in ankylosing spondylitis (dated 2017 in TCRdb). For the study in its entirety: T cell receptor beta repertoires were profiled in healthy donors and ankylosing spondylitis patients so that disease-linked TCR variants could be found. The full study cohort was made up of 20 to 25 ankylosing spondylitis patients and about a hundred healthy donors. Peripheral blood was sampled, and synovial fluid was additionally collected from ankylosing spondylitis patients.

Sequencing was carried out with an Illumina HiSeq 2500. TCR beta libraries were prepared by quantitative 5'-RACE with molecular barcodes. The paper's data handling went like this. A new computational method, built on a probabilistic model of VDJ rearrangement, was used to identify disease-linked TCR variants. TCRdb's own reprocessing of the public reads used fastp at Q25 and MiXCR and kept productive beta chains. Rows with one shared CDR3 protein collapse into an entry with the most common genes and DNA. The V and J calls come from TCRdb's annotation, not from the publication. The sample data list hundreds of thousands of distinct CDR3 sequences, and about a sixth of these were observed just once. The ten biggest clones cover under 55% of the sample. Broad study findings and their caveats: Some of the motif variants had been reported before in the synovial fluid and blood of reactive arthritis patients, a finding that suggests common disease-initiation mechanisms. Blood from ankylosing spondylitis patients appeared to be characterized by a TCR beta motif made up of seven or eight highly homologous amino acid variants. The disease-linked clones were reported to be significantly enriched in matched synovial fluid samples from ankylosing spondylitis patients. A CD8+ phenotype was shown by the disease-linked clones, which were found at relatively low frequencies in peripheral blood.

For this chain, trimming is 6 bases at the V end and 6 bases at the J end, and the number of junction bases without a gene match is 12. Including cysteine and phenylalanine, the CDR3 has 16 amino acids. Kept here is only the CDR3 DNA, which spans 48 bases and is read in frame from base 1. Sequencing used blood, either unsorted or a sorted T cell fraction (not recorded which). This chain is built from TRBV12-3 or TRBV12-4 and TRBJ2-1, with 9 junctional bases fitting TRBD2. This TCR came from a male donor with ankylosing spondylitis. The CDR3 protein is CASSPGVAGAFNEQFF. The sequenced DNA is TGTGCCAGCAGCCCCGGGGTAGCGGGAGCTTTCAATGAGCAGTTCTTC.